This T cell receptor (beta chain) was observed in a study of shared T cell receptors in the human thymus. This clone is a singleton in its sample. A junction boundary mismatches the germline segment, possibly from a read error. The CDR3 contains 16 residues. Germline-derived CDR1 and CDR2 are SSHAT and FNYEAQ (reference sequence). Method: immunoSEQ multiplex PCR; TCRdb's copy keeps in-frame clones and lacks some. The sample lists about 380,000 clones; about 95% were seen once. This receptor was taken from a human donor. The sample consisted of thymocytes. The V gene is TRBV7-7, the J gene TRBJ2-3; D not certain. The CDR3 nucleotides read TGTGCTAGCAGCTTTCCCTCTAAAAGGAGCACAGATACGCAGTATTTT. Translation: CASSFPSKRSTDTQYF.